The 5 T cell receptor beta chains listed next were all sequenced from one sample in a study of T cell responses to AZD1222 COVID-19 vaccine (dated by TCRdb to 2020 to 2022). The method was the immunoSEQ multiplex PCR assay. Held by TCRdb, this immuneACCESS table contains in-frame sequences only and omits some clones. Under half of the omission traces to an unresolved V gene where checked; the cause of the rest is unknown. A total of 150,000 or so clones appear in this sample, roughly nine tenths of them only once. The ten largest clones represent less than 3% of the sample. The sample's time point label is to be understood as: baseline before first vaccination. Sequencing was performed on peripheral blood, taken on day 0 of AZD1222 vaccination. Receptor source: an adult in good health.

The rearrangement links TRBV12-2 to TRBJ2-7; the table assigns TRBD1, which was not confirmed against the DNA. TRBV12-2 represents a pseudogene. The CDR3 has 18 amino acids. The CDR3 DNA follows: TGTGCAAGTCGCACCAACGGGACAGGAGTGGAATCCTCCTACGAGCAGTACTTC. It encodes CASRTNGTGVESSYEQYF.

The chain joins TRBV6-2 or TRBV6-3 to TRBJ2-5; 7 bases align to TRBD2. Germline CDR1 reads MNHEY; CDR2 reads SVGEGT. J gave up 2 bases and V 2 bases, and 5 bases lay outside the gene matches. The CDR3 is made up of 15 amino acids. The CDR3 spells CASSYVGGPQETQYF. Written as DNA, the CDR3 is TGTGCCAGCAGTTACGTGGGAGGGCCGCAAGAGACCCAGTACTTC.

The gene calls are TRBV2 and TRBJ2-7; D possibly corresponds to TRBD2 (7 bases). The CDR3 consists of 12 residues. V lost 8 bases and J 13 bases, leaving 21 bases between the germline ends. CDR1 is SNHLY, CDR2 FYNNEI, per germline. The CDR3 here is CASRDEGRGAYF. In nucleotides, the CDR3 is TGTGCCAGCCGCGACGAGGGACGGGGGGCCTACTTC.

The rearrangement links TRBV5-1 to TRBJ2-7, with TRBD1 identical over 7 bases. V lost 4 bases and J lost 3; bases outside the gene matches: 7. This CDR3 is built from 14 residues. The germline CDR1 and CDR2 sequences are SGHRS and YFSETQ. CDR3 residues: CASSKGQWDYEQYF. The CDR3 nucleotides are TGCGCCAGCAGCAAGGGACAGTGGGACTACGAGCAGTACTTC.

This chain links TRBV11-3 with TRBJ2-1; D possibly matches TRBD1 or TRBD2 (5 bases each). The CDR3 has 15 residues. Looked up from germline, CDR1 is SGHNT and CDR2 is YENEEA. Trimming took off 1 base at V and 7 bases at J, with 14 bases between the two ends. The CDR3 loop reads CASSLGIGTLNEQFF. CDR3 DNA: TGTGCCAGCAGCTTAGGAATTGGGACGCTTAATGAGCAGTTCTTC. The variable domain in full, completed from reference TRBV11-3 and TRBJ2-1, reads EAGVVQSPRYKIIEKKQPVAFWCNPISGHNTLYWYLQNLGQGPELLIRYENEEAVDDSQLPKDRFSAERLKGVDSTLKIQPAELGDSAVYLCASSLGIGTLNEQFFGPGTRLTVL.